This T cell receptor (beta chain) was captured by sequencing in a study of blood T cells in healthy people across ages. This clonotype has only a few counts. There are 16 residues in the CDR3. Germline CDR1 is LGHNA and CDR2 is YNFKEQ. V lost 0 bases and J 5 bases, leaving 16 bases between the germline ends. Next came a second PCR, run for roughly 6 to 11 cycles, which used a sample-barcoded 5' primer along with a J-beta primer mix. Carrying 12 random nucleotides, a template-switch adaptor labeled each individual cDNA molecule. TCRdb analysed the 5' RACE reads with MiXCR anew, one entry per CDR3 protein. The sample includes over 1,300,000 distinct CDR3 sequences, approximately 59% of them seen just once.

Sequenced: blood. The chain recombines TRBV4-2 with TRBJ1-2, with D hard to call. The sequence was obtained from a man younger than 35 in good health. This chain's CDR3 is CASSQDQSRWEYGYTF. DNA of the CDR3: TGTGCCAGCAGCCAAGATCAAAGTAGGTGGGAGTATGGCTACACCTTC.